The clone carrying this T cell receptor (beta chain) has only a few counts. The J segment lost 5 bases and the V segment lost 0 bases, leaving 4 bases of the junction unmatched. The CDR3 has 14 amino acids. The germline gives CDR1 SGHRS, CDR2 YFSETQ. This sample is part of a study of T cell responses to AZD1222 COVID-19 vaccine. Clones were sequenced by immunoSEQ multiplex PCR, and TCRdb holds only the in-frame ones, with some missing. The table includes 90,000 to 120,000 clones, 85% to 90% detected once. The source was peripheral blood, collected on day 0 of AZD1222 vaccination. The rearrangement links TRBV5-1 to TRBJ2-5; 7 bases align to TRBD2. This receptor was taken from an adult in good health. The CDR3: CASSLGRGGETQYF. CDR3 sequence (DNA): TGCGCCAGCAGCTTGGGTCGGGGAGGGGAGACCCAGTACTTC. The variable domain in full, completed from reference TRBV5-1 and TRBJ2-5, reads KAGVTQTPRYLIKTRGQQVTLSCSPISGHRSVSWYQQTPGQGLQFLFEYFSETQRNKGNFPGRFSGRQFSNSRSEMNVSTLELGDSALYLCASSLGRGGETQYFGPGTRLLVL.